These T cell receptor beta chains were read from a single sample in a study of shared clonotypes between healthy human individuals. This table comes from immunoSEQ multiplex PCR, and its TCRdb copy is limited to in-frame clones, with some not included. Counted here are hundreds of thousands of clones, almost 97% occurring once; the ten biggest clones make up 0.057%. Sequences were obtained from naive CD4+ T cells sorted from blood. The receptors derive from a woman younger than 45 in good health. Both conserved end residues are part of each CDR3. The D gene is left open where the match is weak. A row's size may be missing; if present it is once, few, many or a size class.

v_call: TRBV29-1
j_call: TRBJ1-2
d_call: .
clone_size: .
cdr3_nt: TGCAGCGTTTCCGTCCCCGGGGGTGGCTACACCTTC
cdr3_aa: CSVSVPGGGYTF

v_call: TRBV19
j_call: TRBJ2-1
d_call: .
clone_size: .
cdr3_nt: TGTGCCAGTAGTATCGGGCCAGGGTCGGTCGGGCAGTTCTTC
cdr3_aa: CASSIGPGSVGQFF

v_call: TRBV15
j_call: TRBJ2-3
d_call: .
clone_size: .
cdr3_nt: TGTGCCACCAGCAGAGTAGGAGGAGATACGCAGTATTTT
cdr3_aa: CATSRVGGDTQYF

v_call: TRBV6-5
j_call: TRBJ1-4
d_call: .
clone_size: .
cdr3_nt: TGTGCCAGCAGTTACACAGCCCAAGGGACTAATGAAAAACTGTTTTTT
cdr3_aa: CASSYTAQGTNEKLFF

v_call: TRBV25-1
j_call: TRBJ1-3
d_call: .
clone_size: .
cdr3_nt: TGTGCCAGCAGTGAATGGGCAGACCGTGGAAACACCATATATTTT
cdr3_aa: CASSEWADRGNTIYF

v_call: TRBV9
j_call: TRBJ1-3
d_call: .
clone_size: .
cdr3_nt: TGTGCCAGCTCCACGTGGGAAATTAGTGGAAACACCATATATTTT
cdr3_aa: CASSTWEISGNTIYF

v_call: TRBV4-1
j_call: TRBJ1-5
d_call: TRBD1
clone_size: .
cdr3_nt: TGCGCCAGCAGCCAAATCCACAGGGGGATAAGCAATCAGCCCCAGCATTTT
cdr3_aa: CASSQIHRGISNQPQHF

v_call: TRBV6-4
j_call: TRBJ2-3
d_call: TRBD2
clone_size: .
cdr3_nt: TGTGCCAGCATACAGCGGGAGGAAGGGACTAGCCCCACAGATACGCAGTATTTT
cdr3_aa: CASIQREEGTSPTDTQYF

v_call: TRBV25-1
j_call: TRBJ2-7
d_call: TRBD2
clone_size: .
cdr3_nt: TGTGCCAGCAGCGGAGGGGGACTAGCGGGAGGGCCTCTTGCCGAGCAGTACTTC
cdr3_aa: CASSGGGLAGGPLAEQYF

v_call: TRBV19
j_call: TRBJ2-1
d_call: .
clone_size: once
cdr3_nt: TGTGCCAGTAGCGAAGGGCCTCCTAGTCTATATTCAAATGAGCAGTTCTTC
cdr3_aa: CASSEGPPSLYSNEQFF

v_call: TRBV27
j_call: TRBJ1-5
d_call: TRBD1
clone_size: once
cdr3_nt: TGTGCCAGCAGTGTGGACAGGAGGAATCAGCCCCAGCATTTT
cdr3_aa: CASSVDRRNQPQHF

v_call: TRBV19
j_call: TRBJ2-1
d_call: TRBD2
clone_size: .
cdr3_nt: TGTGCCAGTCGTACTAGCGGGAGTTACAATGAGCAGTTCTTC
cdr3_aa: CASRTSGSYNEQFF

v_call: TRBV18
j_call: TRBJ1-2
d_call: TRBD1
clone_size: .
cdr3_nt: TGTGCCAGCTCACCACCGGGACAGGGGAGGGGAGGCTACACCTTC
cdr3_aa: CASSPPGQGRGGYTF

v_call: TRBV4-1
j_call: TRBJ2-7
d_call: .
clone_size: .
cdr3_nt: TGCGCCAGCAGCCAAGTAGACCTACAGGCCATTATTCACGAGCAGTACTTC
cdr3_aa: CASSQVDLQAIIHEQYF

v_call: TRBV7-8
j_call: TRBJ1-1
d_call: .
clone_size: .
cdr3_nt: TGTGCCACATATACGAGGGATGTGAACACTGAAGCTTTCTTT
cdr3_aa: CATYTRDVNTEAFF

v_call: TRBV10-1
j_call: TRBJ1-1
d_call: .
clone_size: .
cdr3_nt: TGCGCCAGCAGTGAGTCGGCAGTTAACACTGAAGCTTTCTTT
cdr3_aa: CASSESAVNTEAFF

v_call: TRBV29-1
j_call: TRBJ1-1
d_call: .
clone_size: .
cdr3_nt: TGCAGCGTTGAGCGGGGGGTAGGTACTGAAGCTTTCTTT
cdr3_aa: CSVERGVGTEAFF

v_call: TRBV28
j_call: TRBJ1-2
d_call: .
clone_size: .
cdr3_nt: TGTGCCAGCAGTTCCGACAGCGAAGTCTATGGCTACACCTTC
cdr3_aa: CASSSDSEVYGYTF

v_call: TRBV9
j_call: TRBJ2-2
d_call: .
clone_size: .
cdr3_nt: TGTGCCAGCAGCGTAGGTTTTAGCGGAGCCCCCGGGGAGCTGTTTTTT
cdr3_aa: CASSVGFSGAPGELFF

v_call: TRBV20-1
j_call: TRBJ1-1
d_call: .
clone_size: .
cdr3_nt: TGCAGTGCTAGATTATGGAGCGAAGCTTTCTTT
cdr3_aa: CSARLWSEAFF

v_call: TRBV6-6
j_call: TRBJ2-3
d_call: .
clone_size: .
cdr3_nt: TGTGCCAGCAGTTCCCCCAAAAGTGGGGCAGATACGCAGTATTTT
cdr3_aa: CASSSPKSGADTQYF

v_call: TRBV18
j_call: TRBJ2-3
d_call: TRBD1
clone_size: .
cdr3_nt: TGTGCCAGCTCAACGAGACAGGGGGCCACAGATACGCAGTATTTT
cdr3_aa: CASSTRQGATDTQYF

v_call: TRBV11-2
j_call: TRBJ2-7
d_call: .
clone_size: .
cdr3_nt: TGTGCCAGCAGCTTAAGTAACTCCCGCTACGGGGAGCAGTACTTC
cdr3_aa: CASSLSNSRYGEQYF

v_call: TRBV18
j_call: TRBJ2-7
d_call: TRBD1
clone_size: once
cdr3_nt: TGTGCCAGCTCACAAATGGGACAGTTCATGGACGAGCAGTACTTC
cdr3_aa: CASSQMGQFMDEQYF

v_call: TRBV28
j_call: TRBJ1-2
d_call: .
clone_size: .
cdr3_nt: TGTGCCAGCGGAGAACCTACAGGGAACTATGGCTACACCTTC
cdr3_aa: CASGEPTGNYGYTF

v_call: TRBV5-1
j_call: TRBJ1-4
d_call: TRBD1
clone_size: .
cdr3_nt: TGCGCCAGCAGCTTCACCGGGACAGGGATTGAAAAACTGTTTTTT
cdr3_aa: CASSFTGTGIEKLFF

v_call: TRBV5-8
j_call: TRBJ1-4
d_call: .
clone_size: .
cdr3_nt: TGTGCCAGCAGCAAAAGACCTTCGGCAGGGTGGAATGAAAAACTGTTTTTT
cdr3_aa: CASSKRPSAGWNEKLFF

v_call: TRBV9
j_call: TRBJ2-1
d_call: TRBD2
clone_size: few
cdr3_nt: TGTGCCAGCAGCGTAACTAGCGGGAGCTCCTACAATGAGCAGTTCTTC
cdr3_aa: CASSVTSGSSYNEQFF

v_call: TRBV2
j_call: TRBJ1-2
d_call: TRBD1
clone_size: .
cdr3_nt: TGTGCCAGCGGACAGGGGTATGGCTACACCTTC
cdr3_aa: CASGQGYGYTF

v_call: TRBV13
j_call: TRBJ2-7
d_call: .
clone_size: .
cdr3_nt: TGTGCCAGCAGCCCCCGGAACTACGAGCAGTACTTC
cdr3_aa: CASSPRNYEQYF

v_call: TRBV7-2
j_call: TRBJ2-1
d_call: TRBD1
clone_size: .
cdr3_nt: TGTGCCAGCAGCTTAGCGTTGGGGGGACAGGGGATCCTGGGCCGGAATGAGCAGTTCTTC
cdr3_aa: CASSLALGGQGILGRNEQFF

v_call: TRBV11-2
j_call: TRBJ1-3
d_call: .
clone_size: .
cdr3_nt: TGTGCCAGCAGCTTAGTTCTAACTGACTCTGGAAACACCATATATTTT
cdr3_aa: CASSLVLTDSGNTIYF

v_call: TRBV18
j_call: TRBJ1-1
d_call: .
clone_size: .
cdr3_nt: TGTGCCAGCTCACCACGGTCGGGGGAGACTGAAGCTTTCTTT
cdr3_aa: CASSPRSGETEAFF

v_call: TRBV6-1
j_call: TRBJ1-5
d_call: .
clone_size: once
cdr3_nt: TGTGCCAGCAGAGAATCGAGGGTGAGAGGGAATCAGCCCCAGCATTTT
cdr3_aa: CASRESRVRGNQPQHF

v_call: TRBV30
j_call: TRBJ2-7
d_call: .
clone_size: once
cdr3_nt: TGTGCCTGGAGTGTACTACGGGCGGCCGCAGGGGAGCAGTACTTC
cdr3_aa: CAWSVLRAAAGEQYF

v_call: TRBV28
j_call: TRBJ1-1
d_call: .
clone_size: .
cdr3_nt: TGTGCCAGCAGTTTATTTAAAACAGCTAACACTGAAGCTTTCTTT
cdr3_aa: CASSLFKTANTEAFF

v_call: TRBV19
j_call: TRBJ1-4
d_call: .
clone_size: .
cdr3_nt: TGTGCCAGTAGTATATCTACGGCGGGGAGAAATGAAAAACTGTTTTTT
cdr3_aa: CASSISTAGRNEKLFF

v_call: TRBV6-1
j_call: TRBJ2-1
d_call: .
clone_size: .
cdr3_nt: TGTGCCAGCAGTGACCCCCGGGACACCCTATGGGATGAGCAGTTCTTC
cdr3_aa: CASSDPRDTLWDEQFF

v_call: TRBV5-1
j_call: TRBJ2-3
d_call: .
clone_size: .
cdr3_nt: TGCGCCAGCAGCTTGTTTAGGGACCCCACCCCCACAGATACGCAGTATTTT
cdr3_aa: CASSLFRDPTPTDTQYF

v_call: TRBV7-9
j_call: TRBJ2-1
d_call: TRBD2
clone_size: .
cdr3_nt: TGTGCCAGCAGCATAGGACTAGGGCCCTCAAATGAGCAGTTCTTC
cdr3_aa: CASSIGLGPSNEQFF

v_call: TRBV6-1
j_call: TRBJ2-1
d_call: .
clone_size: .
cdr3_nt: TGTGCCAGCAGTGAAGCGGGCCGAGGAGGAAGAAATGAGCAGTTCTTC
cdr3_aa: CASSEAGRGGRNEQFF

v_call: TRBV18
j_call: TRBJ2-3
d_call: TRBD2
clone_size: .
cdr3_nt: TGTGCCAGCTCTCCTCCGCGCGGGGGGACAGATACGCAGTATTTT
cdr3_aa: CASSPPRGGTDTQYF

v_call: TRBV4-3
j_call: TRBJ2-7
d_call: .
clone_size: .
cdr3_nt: TGCGCCAGCAGCCAGCACGGGATTTATGGGCAGTACTTC
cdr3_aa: CASSQHGIYGQYF

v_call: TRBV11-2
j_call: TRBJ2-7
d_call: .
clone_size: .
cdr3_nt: TGTGCCAGCAGCTTGCCTAGTTCCTACGAGCAGTACTTC
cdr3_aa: CASSLPSSYEQYF